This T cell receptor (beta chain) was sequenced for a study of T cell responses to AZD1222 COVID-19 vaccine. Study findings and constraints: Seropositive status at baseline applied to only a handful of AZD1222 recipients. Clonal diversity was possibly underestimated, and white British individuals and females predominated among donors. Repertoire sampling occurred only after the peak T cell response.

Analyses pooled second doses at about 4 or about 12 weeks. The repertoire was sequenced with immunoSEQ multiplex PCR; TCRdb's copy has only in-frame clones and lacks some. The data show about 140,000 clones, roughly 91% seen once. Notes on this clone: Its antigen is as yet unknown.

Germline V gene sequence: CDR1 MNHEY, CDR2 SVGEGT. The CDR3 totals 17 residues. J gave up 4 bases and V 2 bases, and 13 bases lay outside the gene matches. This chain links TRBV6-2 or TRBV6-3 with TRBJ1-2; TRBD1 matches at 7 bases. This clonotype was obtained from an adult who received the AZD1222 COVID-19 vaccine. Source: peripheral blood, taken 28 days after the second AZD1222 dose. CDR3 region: CASSYPTGSRIAYGYTF. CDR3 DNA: TGTGCCAGCAGTTACCCGACAGGGTCAAGAATTGCCTATGGCTACACCTTC.